This T cell receptor (beta chain) was recovered during a study of siplizumab effects on memory and regulatory T cells. Overall study findings and caveats: Confirmation was lacking for the suppressive function of proliferating Tregs derived from siplizumab cultures.

This CDR3 comprises 14 residues. Unmatched junction bases numbered 10, after V lost 10 bases and J lost 3 bases. CDR1 MNHEY and CDR2 SVGAGI come from the germline V gene. Profiling relied on immunoSEQ multiplex PCR, and the TCRdb table lists in-frame clones only, not all of them. The table includes some 96,000 clones, about 91% detected once. A word on this clone: Its target is not known.

The sequence was obtained from a human donor in good health. Material for sequencing was CD4+ T cells sorted from blood. The chain couples TRBV6-5 to TRBJ2-5; the match to TRBD1 covers 8 bases. The DNA for the CDR3 is TGTGCCACCAAGACCAGGGGGCTCAAAGAGACCCAGTACTTC. Translation: CATKTRGLKETQYF.